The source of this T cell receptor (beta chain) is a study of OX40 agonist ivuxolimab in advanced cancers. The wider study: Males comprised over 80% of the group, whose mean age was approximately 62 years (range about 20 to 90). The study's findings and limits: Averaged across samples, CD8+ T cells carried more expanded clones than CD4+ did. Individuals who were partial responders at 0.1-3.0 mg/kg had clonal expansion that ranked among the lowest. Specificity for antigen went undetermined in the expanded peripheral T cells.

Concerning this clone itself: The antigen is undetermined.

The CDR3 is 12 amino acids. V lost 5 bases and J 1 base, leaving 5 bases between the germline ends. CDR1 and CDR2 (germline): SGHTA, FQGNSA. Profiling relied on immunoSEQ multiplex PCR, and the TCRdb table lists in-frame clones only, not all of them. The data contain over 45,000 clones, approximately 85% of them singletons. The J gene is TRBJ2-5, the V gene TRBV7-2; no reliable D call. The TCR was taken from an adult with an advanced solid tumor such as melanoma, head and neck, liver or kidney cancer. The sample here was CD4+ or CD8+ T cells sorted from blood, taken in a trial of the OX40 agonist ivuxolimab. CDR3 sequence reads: CASSPVQETQYF. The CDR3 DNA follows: TGTGCCAGCAGCCCAGTCCAAGAGACCCAGTACTTC.